These 27 T cell receptor beta chains were sequenced from one sample in a study of tumor and adjacent non-tumor tissue in lung cancer. TCRbeta libraries were built with three rounds of nested PCR, modified from ARM-PCR. TCRdb re-called the multiplex PCR reads with MiXCR, one entry per CDR3 protein. The table includes roughly 75,000 distinct CDR3 sequences, around 80% detected once. The template was RNA from unsorted bulk tissue. This non-tumor lung sample came from over 3 cm beyond the tumor edge. Sequenced: distant non-tumor lung tissue. Receptors originate from a man in his sixties with non-small cell lung cancer.

As to this clonotype: Given the absence of the conserved phenylalanine or tryptophan at the CDR3 end, a read error is likely. The V and J genes are TRBV6-5 and TRBJ1-5; possibly TRBD1 for D (6 bases). The CDR3 spans 15 residues. Germline CDR1 MNHEY, CDR2 SVGAGI. Trimming pared 2 bases from V and 6 bases from J, leaving 14 bases between. CDR3 amino acids: CASSYSGGGSQPQHC. As DNA, the CDR3 is TGTGCCAGCAGTTACAGTGGAGGGGGTAGTCAGCCCCAGCATTGT.

A word on this clonotype: One end of the junction does not line up with germline, which may come from a read error. The chain joins TRBV11-1 to TRBJ2-5, with a weak D call TRBD2 (5 bases). There are 13 residues in the CDR3. Germline V gives CDR1 SGHAT, CDR2 FQDESV (reference sequence). This CDR3 is CVSSLATVETQYF. The CDR3 coding sequence is TGTGTCAGCAGCTTAGCGACCGTGGAGACCCAGTACTTC.

J is TRBJ1-5 and V is TRBV12-3 or TRBV12-4; possible D gene TRBD1, 6 bases. V was pared by 1 base and J by 11 bases, with 15 bases between. This CDR3 region has 14 residues. The chain's CDR3 is CASSLGWGGQSQHF. The CDR3 DNA reads as TGTGCCAGCAGTTTAGGCTGGGGTGGACAGTCCCAGCATTTT.

The sample holds many counts of this clonotype. V usage is TRBV29-1 and J usage is TRBJ2-5; no firm D call. Germline V gene data show CDR1 as SQVTM and CDR2 as ANQGSEA. V was cut by 0 bases and J by 5 bases, with 19 bases left in between. This CDR3 is 16 amino acids long. CDR3 in DNA: TGCAGCGTTGAAGATCGGCTCTCTTTCCCAAAGGAGACCCAGTACTTC. As protein: CSVEDRLSFPKETQYF.

In regard to this clonotype: At one boundary the junction diverges from the germline segment, which might be a read error. The chain is built from TRBV29-1 and TRBJ1-1; tentatively, D is TRBD1 (6 bases). The CDR3 spans 14 residues. CDR1 is SQVTM and CDR2 is ANQGSEA in the germline V gene. The CDR3 loop reads CSVVPTGRDTEAIF. DNA for the CDR3: TGCAGCGTTGTCCCTACAGGGAGGGACACTGAAGCTATCTTT.

In the case of this clonotype: Its ends do not fully match the called genes, so a read error is possible. V gene TRBV20-1 combines with J gene TRBJ1-1; possibly TRBD1 for D (6 bases). This CDR3 region has 12 residues. Germline V lookup: CDR1 DFQATT, CDR2 SNEGSKA (reference sequence). CDR3 amino acids: CSARSGDIEAFF. DNA for the CDR3: TGTAGTGCTAGATCCGGGGACATTGAAGCTTTCTTT.

Regarding this clonotype: The junction departs from germline at one end; a sequencing error may be responsible. The chain recombines TRBV20-1 with TRBJ2-3; tentative D call: TRBD1 (5 bases). The V gene's germline CDR1 is DFQATT and CDR2 SNEGSKA (reference sequence). The CDR3 length is 13 residues. CDR3 sequence: CSARGGLGYTQYF. CDR3 nucleotide sequence: TGCAGTGCTAGAGGGGGCCTGGGCTATACGCAGTATTTC.

Notes on this clonotype: At one of its ends the junction is not consistent with the germline gene, which may arise from a read error. V and J are TRBV5-6 and TRBJ1-1, with 7 nucleotides matching TRBD1. CDR3 length: 14 amino acids. Germline V gives CDR1 SGHDT, CDR2 YYEEEE. The CDR3 sequence: CASSSGQFGTEAFF. CDR3 bases: TGTGCAAGCAGCTCGGGACAGTTTGGGACTGAAGCTTTCTTT.

This clonotype was seen just once. The junction shows a germline mismatch at one end, possibly a read error. CDR3 nucleotide sequence: TGCAGTGCCCAGATTGTGGACGGGTTCGACAATGAGCATTTCTTC. This sequence encodes CSAQIVDGFDNEHFF. V usage is TRBV20-1 and J usage is TRBJ2-1; no clear D gene. Per germline, CDR1 DFQATT and CDR2 SNEGSKA (reference sequence). This CDR3 comprises 15 residues.

A remark on this clonotype: An end of the junction differs from the germline gene, which may be a read error. The CDR3 reads CASSSTMGGPKEAHYF. In DNA, the CDR3 is TGTGCCAGCAGTTCCACAATGGGGGGGCCAAAGGAGGCCCATTATTTC. V and J are TRBV11-2 and TRBJ2-5; weak D call: TRBD2 (7 bases). The CDR3 is made up of 16 amino acids. Germline V lookup: CDR1 SGHAT, CDR2 FQNNGV.

This clonotype occurred a few times. The chain employs TRBV10-1 and TRBJ2-1; perhaps D is TRBD1 or TRBD2 (6 bases each). Germline V gene lookup returns CDR1 WNHNN and CDR2 SYGVQD (reference sequence). The length of the CDR3 is 15 residues. The V end was cut by 8 bases, the J end by 7 bases, with 21 bases between. Here the CDR3 DNA reads TGCGCCAGCCAAGTAGGGGGGACCGGGCAGAATGAGCAGTTCTTC. This translates into CASQVGGTGQNEQFF.

Regarding this clonotype: The CDR3 does not end in the conserved phenylalanine or tryptophan, so this is likely a read error. The chain joins TRBV11-2 to TRBJ1-1; weak D call: TRBD1 (5 bases). Germline V lookup: CDR1 SGHAT, CDR2 FQNNGV. This CDR3 comprises 14 residues. The CDR3 DNA reads TGTTCCAGAAGCTTAGTCGGGAGGGGCACTAAAGCTTTCTTA. Protein: CSRSLVGRGTKAFL.

V usage is TRBV29-1 and J usage is TRBJ2-7; TRBD1 aligns across 7 bases. Germline V gene data show CDR1 as SQVTM and CDR2 as ANQGSEA. Trimming at V came to 5 bases and at J to 10 bases, leaving 23 bases not matched to a gene. The CDR3 totals 16 residues. The chain's CDR3 is CSVQTRTGGEEEEQYF. CDR3 bases: TGCAGCGTTCAAACCCGGACAGGTGGTGAAGAAGAGGAACAGTACTTC.

On this clonotype: The junction and the germline gene differ at one end; a read error may be behind it. The V call is TRBV11-1, the J call TRBJ2-1; D gene unclear. The CDR3 loop spans 14 amino acids. The germline V gene has CDR1 SGHAT and CDR2 FQDESV (reference sequence). In nucleotides, the CDR3 is TGCGCCAGCAGCCACGCCCGGGTGATCCTTGAGCAGTTCTTC. Amino acids: CASSHARVILEQFF. The full variable domain, rest sourced from reference TRBV11-1 and TRBJ2-1, is EAEVAQSPRYKITEKSQAVAFWCDPISGHATLYWYRQILGQGPELLVQFQDESVVDDSQLPKDRFSAERLKGVDSTLKIQPAELGDSAMYLCASSHARVILEQFFGPGTRLTVL.

Relative to its sample, this clonotype is medium-sized. The chain joins TRBV11-2 to TRBJ2-5, with no clear D. The CDR3 contains 14 residues. The germline V gene has CDR1 SGHAT and CDR2 FQNNGV. Trimming removed 1 base at V and 4 bases at J, with 10 bases between. The CDR3 region has the DNA TGTGCCAGCAGCTTAGGGTCCAGTGCAGAGACCCAGTACTTC. As protein: CASSLGSSAETQYF.

This clonotype has at least ten counts. This chain connects TRBV4-3 to TRBJ2-3, with 13 positions matching TRBD2. Germline lookup yields CDR1 LGHNA and CDR2 YSLEER. The CDR3 contains 15 residues. J gave up 5 bases and V 5 bases, and 4 bases lay outside the gene matches. CDR3 nucleotides: TGCGCCAGCAGCGAACTAGCGGGAGGGTTAGATACGCAGTATTTT. Translation gives CASSELAGGLDTQYF.

The sample holds a few counts of this clonotype. V and J are TRBV29-1 and TRBJ2-5; the match to TRBD2 covers 7 bases. This CDR3 has 12 residues. The J segment lost 2 bases and the V segment lost 7 bases, leaving 4 bases of the junction unmatched. Germline values: CDR1 SQVTM, CDR2 ANQGSEA. CDR3 nucleotide sequence: TGCAGCGGGGGGGAGGGGCAAGAGACCCAGTACTTC. Its translation is CSGGEGQETQYF.

Comments on this clonotype: A junction boundary mismatches the germline segment, possibly from a read error. Written as DNA, the CDR3 is TGTGTCAGCAGCCCTCGGGACCTCGGGGAGCAGTACTTC. This gives the protein CVSSPRDLGEQYF. V is TRBV9 and J is TRBJ2-7; D assignment may be TRBD1 or TRBD2 (5 bases each). The CDR3 has 13 residues. CDR1 SGDLS and CDR2 YYNGEE come from the germline V gene.

The chain joins TRBV11-3 to TRBJ2-5; TRBD1 aligns across 8 bases. The CDR3 sequence is 14 residues long. Germline V gene data show CDR1 as SGHNT and CDR2 as YENEEA. CDR3 nucleotides: TGTACCAACAGCAAAACGGACAGGGAAGAGACCCAGTACTTC. As protein: CTNSKTDREETQYF.

About this clonotype: A much larger clone lies one base from this, so it may be a read error. The rearrangement uses TRBV29-1 and TRBJ1-1, with a tentative D call TRBD1 (5 bases). This CDR3 region has 14 residues. CDR1 is SQVTM, CDR2 ANQGSEA, per germline. CDR3 residues: CNVLQVSGNTEAFF. The CDR3 DNA is TGCAACGTTCTACAGGTTTCGGGGAACACTGAAGCTTTCTTT. Drawing the rest from reference TRBV29-1 and TRBJ1-1, the complete variable domain is SAVISQKPSRDICQRGTSLTIQCQVDSQVTMMFWYRQQPGQSLTLIATANQGSEATYESGFVIDKFPISRPNLTFSTLTVSNMSPEDSSIYLCNVLQVSGNTEAFFGQGTRLTVV.

This chain connects TRBV29-1 to TRBJ2-7, with D perhaps TRBD1 or TRBD2 (5 bases each). The CDR3 sequence is 12 residues long. The V and J ends lost 4 bases and 6 bases respectively, with 13 bases between them. From germline, CDR1 is SQVTM and CDR2 ANQGSEA. In nucleotides, the CDR3 is TGCAGCGTTGCTCTGGGGACCTGCGAGCAGTACTTC. Translation gives CSVALGTCEQYF.

This chain joins TRBV20-1 and TRBJ2-7, with D possibly matching TRBD2 (6 bases). Trimming took 3 bases from V and 2 from J, leaving 14 bases between them. The CDR3 sequence is 14 residues long. Germline V gives CDR1 DFQATT, CDR2 SNEGSKA (reference sequence). CDR3 sequence: CSASRDSGTYEQYF. CDR3 coding DNA: TGCAGTGCTAGTCGGGACTCAGGAACCTACGAGCAGTACTTC.

On this clonotype: A much larger clone differs from this one at a single base, so this may be a read error. The chain recombines TRBV11-2 with TRBJ2-3; no firm D call. The germline gives CDR1 SGHAT, CDR2 FQNNGV. This CDR3 contains 15 residues. CDR3 in amino acids: CAGSLDPGTADTQYF. As DNA, the CDR3 is TGTGCCGGCAGCTTAGATCCAGGAACGGCAGATACGCAGTATTTT.

This chain uses TRBV11-2 with TRBJ2-7, with 7 positions matching TRBD2. The J call may not be correct, given that the DNA end is closer to TRBJ2-1. From germline, CDR1 is SGHAT and CDR2 FQNNGV. The CDR3 contains 15 residues. The CDR3 DNA reads TGTGCCAGCAGCTTAGATGGGGGGGGGTACAATGAGCAGTTCTTC. The encoded protein is CASSLDGGGYNEQFF.

With respect to this clonotype: One junction end does not reproduce the germline sequence, and a read error may be involved. The rearrangement uses TRBV11-3 and TRBJ2-6, with 8 nucleotides matching TRBD2. This CDR3 has 16 amino acids. Germline assignment: CDR1 SGHNT and CDR2 YENEEA. CDR3 region: CTSSSSGLSGANVLTF. In DNA form, the CDR3 reads TGTACCAGCAGCTCTAGCGGGCTATCTGGGGCCAACGTCCTGACTTTC.

The table lists this clonotype with a few counts. This may be a read error: a much more frequent sequence differs by one nucleotide. The rearrangement joins TRBV20-1 to TRBJ2-1, with 10 bases identical to TRBD1. Trimming took 1 base from V and 4 from J; bases not matched to a gene: 10. The length of the CDR3 is 17 residues. From germline, CDR1 is DFQATT and CDR2 SNEGSKA (reference sequence). In DNA form, the CDR3 reads TGCAGTGCTAGAGGAACCAACGACAGGGGGCGATACAATGAGCAGTTCTTC. Residues: CSARGTNDRGRYNEQFF.

V and J are TRBV12-3 or TRBV12-4 and TRBJ2-3; TRBD2 matches 10 bases. There are 15 residues in the CDR3. V shed 7 bases, J shed 6 bases, and the junction held 10 bases outside the gene matches. Here the CDR3 reads CASNSASGSPDTQYF. The CDR3 region has the DNA TGTGCCAGCAACTCCGCTAGCGGGAGTCCCGATACGCAGTATTTT.